This entry is about one T cell receptor beta chain. This record belongs to a study of blood T cell repertoires in COVID-19. Clones were sequenced by immunoSEQ multiplex PCR, and TCRdb holds only the in-frame ones, with some missing. The data contain about 210,000 clones, around 92% of them singletons. The material sequenced was peripheral blood. The sequence came from a young man with acute or convalescent COVID-19.

The CDR3 spells CASSQGRATGYNEQFF. CDR3 sequence (DNA): TGTGCCAGCAGCCAAGGGAGGGCGACGGGTTACAATGAGCAGTTCTTC. This chain links TRBV3-1 (or the pseudogene TRBV3-2) with TRBJ2-1; tentative D call: TRBD2 (6 bases). V gave up 1 base and J gave up 4 bases, with 14 bases separating them. The CDR3 is 16 residues long. CDR1 is LGHDT, CDR2 YNNKEL, per germline (reference sequence).